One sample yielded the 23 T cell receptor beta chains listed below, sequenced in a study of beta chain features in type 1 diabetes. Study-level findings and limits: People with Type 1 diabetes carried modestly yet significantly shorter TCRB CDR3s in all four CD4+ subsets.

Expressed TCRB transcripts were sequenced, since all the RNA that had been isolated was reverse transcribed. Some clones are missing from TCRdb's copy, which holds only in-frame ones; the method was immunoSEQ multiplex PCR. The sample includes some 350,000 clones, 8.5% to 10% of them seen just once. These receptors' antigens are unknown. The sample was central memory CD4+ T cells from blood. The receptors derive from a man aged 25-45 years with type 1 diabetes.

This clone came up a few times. The CDR3 DNA reads TGTGCCAGCAGTGAAGTAACTAGCGGGAGGGGAGACTACAATGAGCAGTTCTTC. This translates into CASSEVTSGRGDYNEQFF. The chain combines TRBV6-1 with TRBJ2-1, with 13 nucleotides matching TRBD2. V was clipped by 1 base and J by 3 bases; unmatched bases: 6. CDR3 length: 18 amino acids. Germline V lookup: CDR1 MNHNS, CDR2 SASEGT.

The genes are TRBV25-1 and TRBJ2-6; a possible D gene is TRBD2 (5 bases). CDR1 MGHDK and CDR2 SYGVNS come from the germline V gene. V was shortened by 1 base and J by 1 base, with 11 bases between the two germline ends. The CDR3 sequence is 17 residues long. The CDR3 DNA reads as TGTGCCAGCAGTGAATTGGGGAGAGAGTCTGGGGCCAACGTCCTGACTTTC. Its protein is CASSELGRESGANVLTF.

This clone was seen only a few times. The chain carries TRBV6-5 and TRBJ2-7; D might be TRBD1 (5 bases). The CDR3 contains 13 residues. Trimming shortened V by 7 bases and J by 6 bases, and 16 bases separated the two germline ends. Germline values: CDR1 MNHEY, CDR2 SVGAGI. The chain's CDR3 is CASTFSDTLEQYF. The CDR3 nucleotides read TGTGCCAGCACCTTCTCGGACACCCTCGAGCAGTACTTC.

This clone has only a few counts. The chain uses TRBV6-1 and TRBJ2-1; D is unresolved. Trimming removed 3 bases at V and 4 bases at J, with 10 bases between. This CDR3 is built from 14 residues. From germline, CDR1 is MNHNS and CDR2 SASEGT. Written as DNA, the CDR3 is TGTGCCAGCAGTGACGCTACTCTTTACAATGAGCAGTTCTTC. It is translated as CASSDATLYNEQFF.

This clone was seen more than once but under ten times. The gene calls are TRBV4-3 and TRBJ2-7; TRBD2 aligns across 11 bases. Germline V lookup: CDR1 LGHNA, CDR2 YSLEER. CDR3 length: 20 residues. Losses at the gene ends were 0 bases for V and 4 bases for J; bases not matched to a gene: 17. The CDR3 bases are TGCGCCAGCAGCCAAGACGGGGGACCTTATACTAGCGGGGGCTCTTACGAGCAGTACTTC. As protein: CASSQDGGPYTSGGSYEQYF.

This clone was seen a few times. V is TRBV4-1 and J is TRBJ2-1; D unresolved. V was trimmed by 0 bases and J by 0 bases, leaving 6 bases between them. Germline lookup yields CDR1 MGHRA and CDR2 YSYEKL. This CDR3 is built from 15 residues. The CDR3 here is CASSQERPSYNEQFF. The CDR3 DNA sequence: TGCGCCAGCAGCCAAGAACGGCCCTCCTACAATGAGCAGTTCTTC.

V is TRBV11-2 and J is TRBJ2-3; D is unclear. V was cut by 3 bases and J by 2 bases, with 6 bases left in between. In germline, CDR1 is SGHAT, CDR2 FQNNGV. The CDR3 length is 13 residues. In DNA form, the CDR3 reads TGTGCCAGCAGCTTCGGAAACACAGATACGCAGTATTTT. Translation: CASSFGNTDTQYF.

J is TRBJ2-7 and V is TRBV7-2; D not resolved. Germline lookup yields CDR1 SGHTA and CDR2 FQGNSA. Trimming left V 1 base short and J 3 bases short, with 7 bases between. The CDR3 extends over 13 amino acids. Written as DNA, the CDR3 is TGTGCCAGCAGCTTAGGACGGCTCTACGAGCAGTACTTC. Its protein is CASSLGRLYEQYF.

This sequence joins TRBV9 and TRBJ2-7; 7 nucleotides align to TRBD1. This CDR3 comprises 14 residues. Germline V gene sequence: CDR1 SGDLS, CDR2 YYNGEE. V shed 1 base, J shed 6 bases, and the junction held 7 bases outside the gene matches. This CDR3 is CASSVSVDRVEQYF. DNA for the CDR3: TGTGCCAGCAGCGTATCGGTCGACAGGGTCGAGCAGTACTTC.

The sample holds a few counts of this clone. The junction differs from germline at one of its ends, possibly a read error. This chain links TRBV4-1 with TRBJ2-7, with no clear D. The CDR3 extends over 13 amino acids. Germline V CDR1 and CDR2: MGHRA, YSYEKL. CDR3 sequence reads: CASSQDFDSEQYF. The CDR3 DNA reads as TGTGCCAGCAGCCAAGATTTTGATTCCGAGCAGTACTTC.

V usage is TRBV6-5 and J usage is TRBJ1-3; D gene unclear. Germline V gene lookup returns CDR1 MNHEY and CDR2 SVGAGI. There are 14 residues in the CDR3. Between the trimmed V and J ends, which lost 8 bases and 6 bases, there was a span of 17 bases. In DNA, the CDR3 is TGTGCCAGCGCTAGAGGGCTCTGGGAAAACACCATATATTTT. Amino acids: CASARGLWENTIYF.

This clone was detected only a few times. CDR3 amino acids: CSVVPFREQFF. The DNA for the CDR3 is TGCAGCGTCGTCCCCTTCCGGGAGCAGTTCTTC. This sequence joins TRBV29-1 and TRBJ2-1; D not resolved. Germline CDR1 SQVTM, CDR2 ANQGSEA. The V end lost 6 bases, the J end lost 10 bases, and 13 bases lay between the germline ends. The CDR3 sequence is 11 residues long.

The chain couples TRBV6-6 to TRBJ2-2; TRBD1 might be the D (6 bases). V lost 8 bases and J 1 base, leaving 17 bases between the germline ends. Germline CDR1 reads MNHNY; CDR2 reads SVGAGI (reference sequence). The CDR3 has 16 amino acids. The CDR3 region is CASQNRVWGNTGELFF. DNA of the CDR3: TGTGCCAGCCAAAACAGGGTATGGGGGAACACCGGGGAGCTGTTTTTT.

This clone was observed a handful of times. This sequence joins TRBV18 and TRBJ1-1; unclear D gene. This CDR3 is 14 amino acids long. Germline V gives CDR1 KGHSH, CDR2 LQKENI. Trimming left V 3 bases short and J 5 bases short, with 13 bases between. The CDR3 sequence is CASSPSEGITEAFF. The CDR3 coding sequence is TGTGCCAGCTCACCGAGTGAAGGGATAACTGAAGCTTTCTTT.

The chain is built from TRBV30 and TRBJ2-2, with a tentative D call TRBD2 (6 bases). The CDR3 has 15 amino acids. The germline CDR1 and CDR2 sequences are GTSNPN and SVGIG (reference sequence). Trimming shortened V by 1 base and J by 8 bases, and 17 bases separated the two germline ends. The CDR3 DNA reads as TGTGCCTGGAGTGCCTCCGTGGCCAGCGGGGGGGAGCTGTTTTTT. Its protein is CAWSASVASGGELFF.

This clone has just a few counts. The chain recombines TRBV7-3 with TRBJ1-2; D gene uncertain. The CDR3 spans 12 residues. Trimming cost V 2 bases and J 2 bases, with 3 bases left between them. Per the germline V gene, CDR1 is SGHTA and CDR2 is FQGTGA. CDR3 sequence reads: CASSLPNYGYTF. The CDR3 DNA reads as TGTGCCAGCAGCTTACCCAACTATGGCTACACCTTC.

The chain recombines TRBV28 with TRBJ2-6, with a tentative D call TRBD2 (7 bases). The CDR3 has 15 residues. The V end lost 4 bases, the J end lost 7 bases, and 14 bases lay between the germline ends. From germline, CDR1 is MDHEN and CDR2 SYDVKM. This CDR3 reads CASSSPRGGANVLTF. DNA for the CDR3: TGTGCCAGCAGTTCCCCTAGGGGGGGAGCCAACGTCCTGACTTTC.

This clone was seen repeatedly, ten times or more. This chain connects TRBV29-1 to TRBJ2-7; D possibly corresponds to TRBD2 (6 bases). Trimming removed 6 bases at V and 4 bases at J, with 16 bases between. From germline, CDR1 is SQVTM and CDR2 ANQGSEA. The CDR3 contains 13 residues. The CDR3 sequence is CSVLGTGVYEQYF. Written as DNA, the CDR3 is TGCAGCGTCCTCGGGACGGGGGTTTACGAGCAGTACTTC.

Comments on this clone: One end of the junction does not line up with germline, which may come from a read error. The CDR3 protein is CASSLSGTRNAGELFF. As DNA, the CDR3 is TGCGCCAGCAGCTTGTCCGGGACTAGGAACGCCGGGGAGCTGTTTTTT. The chain recombines TRBV5-1 with TRBJ2-2, with 8 bases that match TRBD2. The CDR3 is 16 residues long. Germline CDR1 reads SGHRS; CDR2 reads YFSETQ.

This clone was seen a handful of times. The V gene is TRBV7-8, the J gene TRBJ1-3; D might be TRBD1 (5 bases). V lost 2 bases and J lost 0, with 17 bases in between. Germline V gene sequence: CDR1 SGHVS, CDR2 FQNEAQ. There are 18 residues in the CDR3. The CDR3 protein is CASSLRTSAGSSGNTIYF. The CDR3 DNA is TGTGCCAGCAGCTTAAGGACCTCGGCAGGGAGCTCTGGAAACACCATATATTTT.

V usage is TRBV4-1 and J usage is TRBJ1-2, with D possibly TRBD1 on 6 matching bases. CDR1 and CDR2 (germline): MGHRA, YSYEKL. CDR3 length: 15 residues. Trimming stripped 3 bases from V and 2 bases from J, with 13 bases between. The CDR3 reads CASSQAGTLNYGYTF. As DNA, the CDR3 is TGCGCCAGCAGCCAGGCCGGGACACTGAACTATGGCTACACCTTC.

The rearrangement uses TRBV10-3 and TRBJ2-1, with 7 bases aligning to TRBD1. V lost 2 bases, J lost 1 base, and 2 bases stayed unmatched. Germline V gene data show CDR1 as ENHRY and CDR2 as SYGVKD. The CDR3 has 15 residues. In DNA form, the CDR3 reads TGTGCCATCAGTGAGCCGACAGGGTCCTACAATGAGCAGTTCTTC. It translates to CAISEPTGSYNEQFF.

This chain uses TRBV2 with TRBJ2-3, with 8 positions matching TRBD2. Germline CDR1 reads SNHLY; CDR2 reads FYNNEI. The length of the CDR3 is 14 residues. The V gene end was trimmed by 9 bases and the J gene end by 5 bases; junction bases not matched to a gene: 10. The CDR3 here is CARYGRAGKDTQYF. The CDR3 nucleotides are TGTGCCAGATACGGGAGGGCCGGGAAAGATACGCAGTATTTT.